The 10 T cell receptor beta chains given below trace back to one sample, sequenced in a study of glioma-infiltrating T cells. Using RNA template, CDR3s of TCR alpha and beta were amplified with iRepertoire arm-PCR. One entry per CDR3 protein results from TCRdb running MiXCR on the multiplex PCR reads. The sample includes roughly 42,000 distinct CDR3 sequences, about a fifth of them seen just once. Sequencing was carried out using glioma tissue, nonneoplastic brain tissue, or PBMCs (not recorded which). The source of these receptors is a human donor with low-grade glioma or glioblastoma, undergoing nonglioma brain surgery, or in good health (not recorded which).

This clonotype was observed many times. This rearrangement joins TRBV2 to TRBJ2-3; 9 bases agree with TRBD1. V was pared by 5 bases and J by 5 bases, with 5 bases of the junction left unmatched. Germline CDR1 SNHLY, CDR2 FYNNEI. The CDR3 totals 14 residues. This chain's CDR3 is CASSYRGPRDTQYF. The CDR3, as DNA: TGTGCCAGCAGTTACAGGGGGCCTAGAGATACGCAGTATTTT.

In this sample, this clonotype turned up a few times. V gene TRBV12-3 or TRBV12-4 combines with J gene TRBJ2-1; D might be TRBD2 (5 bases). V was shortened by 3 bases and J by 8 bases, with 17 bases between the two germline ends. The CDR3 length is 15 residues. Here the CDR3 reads CASSFPGMGGDEQFF. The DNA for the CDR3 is TGTGCCAGCAGTTTCCCGGGGATGGGTGGCGATGAGCAGTTCTTC.

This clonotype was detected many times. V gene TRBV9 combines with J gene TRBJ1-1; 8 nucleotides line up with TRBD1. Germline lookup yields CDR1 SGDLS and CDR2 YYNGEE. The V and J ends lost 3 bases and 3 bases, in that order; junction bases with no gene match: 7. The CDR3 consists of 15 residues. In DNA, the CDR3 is TGTGCCAGCAGCGAGCAGGGGGCATGGGACACTGAAGCTTTCTTT. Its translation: CASSEQGAWDTEAFF.

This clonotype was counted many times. In DNA form, the CDR3 reads TGTGCCAGCAGCTTCGAAATCACTGAAGCTTTCTTT. Protein product: CASSFEITEAFF. The V call is TRBV7-9, the J call TRBJ1-1; D call uncertain. Germline CDR1 reads SEHNR; CDR2 reads FQNEAQ (reference sequence). Trimming took 3 bases from V and 4 from J, leaving 6 bases between them. This CDR3 is 12 amino acids long.

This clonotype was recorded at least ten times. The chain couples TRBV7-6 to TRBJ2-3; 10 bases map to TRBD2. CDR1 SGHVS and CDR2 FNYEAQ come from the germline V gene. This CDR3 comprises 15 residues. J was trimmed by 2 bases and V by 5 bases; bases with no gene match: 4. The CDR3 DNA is TGTGCCAGCAGCACTAGCGGGGATTACACAGATACGCAGTATTTT. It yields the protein CASSTSGDYTDTQYF.

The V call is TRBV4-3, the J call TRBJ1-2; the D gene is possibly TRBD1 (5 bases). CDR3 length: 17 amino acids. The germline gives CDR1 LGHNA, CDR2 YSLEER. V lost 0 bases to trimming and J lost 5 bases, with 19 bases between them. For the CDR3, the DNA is TGCGCCAGCAGCCAAGAGACGGTGACAGTAGAAAAATATGGCTACACCTTC. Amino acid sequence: CASSQETVTVEKYGYTF.

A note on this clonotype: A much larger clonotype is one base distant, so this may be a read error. DNA of the CDR3: TGCAGCGCCCAAGGGGGGTCTTTTGAAACTTTCTTT. Its protein is CSAQGGSFETFF. The chain links TRBV29-1 to TRBJ1-1, with D maybe TRBD1 (6 bases). CDR3 size: 12 residues. CDR1 SQVTM and CDR2 ANQGSEA come from the germline V gene.

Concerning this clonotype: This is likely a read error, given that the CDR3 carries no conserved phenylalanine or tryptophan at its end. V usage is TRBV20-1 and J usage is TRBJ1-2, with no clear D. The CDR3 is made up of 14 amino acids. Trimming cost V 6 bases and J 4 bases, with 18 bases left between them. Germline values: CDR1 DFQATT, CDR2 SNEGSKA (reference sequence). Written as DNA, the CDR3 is TGCAGTGCCCCACCCGGATCCATGGGCTATGGCTACACCCTC. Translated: CSAPPGSMGYGYTL.

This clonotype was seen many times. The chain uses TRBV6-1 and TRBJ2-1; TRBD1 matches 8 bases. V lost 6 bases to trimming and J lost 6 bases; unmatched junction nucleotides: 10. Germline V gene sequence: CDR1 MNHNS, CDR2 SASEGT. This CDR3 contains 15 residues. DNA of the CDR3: TGTGCCAGCAGATTGACAGGGGTGAACTCCAATGAGCAGTTCTTC. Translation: CASRLTGVNSNEQFF.

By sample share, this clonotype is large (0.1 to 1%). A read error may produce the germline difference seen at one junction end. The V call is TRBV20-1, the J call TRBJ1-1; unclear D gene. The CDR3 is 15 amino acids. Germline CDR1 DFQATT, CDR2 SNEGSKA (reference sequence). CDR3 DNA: TGCAGTGCTCGAGACTTGGCCAGAGTGAACACTGAAGCTTTCTTT. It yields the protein CSARDLARVNTEAFF.